One and the same sample provided the 2 T cell receptor beta chains below, sequenced in a study of control samples from healthy donors and cancer patients. Clones were read by immunoSEQ multiplex PCR, and TCRdb kept only the in-frame ones, dropping some. The sample shows about 120,000 clones, about 88% of them seen only once. The sample consisted of blood. The source of these receptors is a woman aged 70 to 79 in good health.

This clone turned up a few times. The gene calls are TRBV11-2 and TRBJ1-2; unclear D gene. CDR1 SGHAT and CDR2 FQNNGV come from the germline V gene. Trimming took off 2 bases at V and 3 bases at J, with 10 bases between the two ends. The CDR3 loop spans 14 amino acids. CDR3 nucleotides: TGTGCCAGCAGCTTAATGGGTCTTGACTATGGCTACACCTTC. It yields the protein CASSLMGLDYGYTF.

V is TRBV7-2 and J is TRBJ2-3, with TRBD1 matching 9 bases. V was clipped by 6 bases and J by 0 bases; unmatched bases: 4. Germline lookup yields CDR1 SGHTA and CDR2 FQGNSA. The CDR3 totals 15 residues. CDR3 DNA sequence: TGTGCCAGCAGTCGACAGGGGGGGAGCACAGATACGCAGTATTTT. Its protein is CASSRQGGSTDTQYF.